Listed below are T cell receptor beta chains from one sample, sequenced in a study of CD8 T cell repertoires and HIV-1 epitope variants. Profiling relied on immunoSEQ multiplex PCR, and the TCRdb table lists in-frame clones only, not all of them. This table has 2,500 to 3,000 clones, about two thirds appearing once. No cognate antigen is known for these TCRs. Input material: cultured CD8+ T cells derived from PBMCs. The receptors were gathered from a male donor with HIV. Each CDR3 is given with its conserved first and last residue. The order of the fields is V gene, J gene, CDR3 protein.

V: TRBV10-3; J: TRBJ2-5; CDR3: CAISDPGQGAGETQYF
V: TRBV7-7; J: TRBJ2-3; CDR3: CASSTGHRTDTQYF
V: TRBV28; J: TRBJ2-7; CDR3: CASSETSGYEQYF
V: TRBV5-1; J: TRBJ1-4; CDR3: CASSLEHREKLFF
V: TRBV7-9; J: TRBJ1-2; CDR3: CASSLLTGEGYGYTF
V: TRBV7-9; J: TRBJ2-7; CDR3: CASSYLGTAYEQYF
V: TRBV2; J: TRBJ1-4; CDR3: CASSDWAGGSDNEKLFF
V: TRBV19; J: TRBJ2-6; CDR3: CASSIDQGSGANVLTF
V: TRBV6-4; J: TRBJ1-2; CDR3: CASSDLGGYTF
V: TRBV7-9; J: TRBJ2-5; CDR3: CASSPIFDGETQYF
V: TRBV5-1; J: TRBJ2-7; CDR3: CASSFLTGPSYEQYF
V: TRBV5-1; J: TRBJ2-7; CDR3: CASRGGYEQYF
V: TRBV5-1; J: TRBJ1-1; CDR3: CASSFGPTGGTEAFF
V: TRBV5-3; J: TRBJ2-7; CDR3: CASSLDSMYYEQYF
V: TRBV7-9; J: TRBJ2-7; CDR3: CASGDGSYEQYF
V: TRBV28; J: TRBJ2-7; CDR3: CASSSMEGTVSYEQYF
V: TRBV6-6; J: TRBJ2-7; CDR3: CASSYGQGGLTEQYF
V: TRBV28; J: TRBJ2-7; CDR3: CASSPGGDSYEQYF
V: TRBV18; J: TRBJ2-7; CDR3: CASSPDSKIYEQYF
V: TRBV6-5; J: TRBJ1-2; CDR3: CASKIGQGSYGYTF
V: TRBV29-1; J: TRBJ2-3; CDR3: CSVEGGPPRADTQYF
V: TRBV5-1; J: TRBJ2-5; CDR3: CASSLNRAGQETQYF
V: TRBV27; J: TRBJ2-7; CDR3: CASGREYEQYF
V: TRBV10-3; J: TRBJ2-1; CDR3: CATRSGLNEQFF
V: TRBV19; J: TRBJ2-3; CDR3: CASTIAGDPTDTQYF
V: TRBV6-4; J: TRBJ1-1; CDR3: CASSSTGMNTEAFF
V: TRBV7-2; J: TRBJ1-2; CDR3: CASSLQVPGEGYTF
V: TRBV7-2; J: TRBJ2-1; CDR3: CASSLVGGAYNEQFF
V: TRBV6-1; J: TRBJ1-2; CDR3: CASSELPQDLDYGYTF
V: TRBV18; J: TRBJ1-5; CDR3: CASSQAWGGNQPQHF
V: TRBV28; J: TRBJ1-1; CDR3: CASSSLGQGLDTEAFF
V: TRBV6-5; J: TRBJ2-1; CDR3: CASSYLGGHEQFF
V: TRBV6-4; J: TRBJ1-6; CDR3: CASSDGDNSPLHF
V: TRBV5-6; J: TRBJ2-3; CDR3: CASSSLLREVDTQYF
V: TRBV6-6; J: TRBJ2-5; CDR3: CASSYSYGYSEETQYF
V: TRBV7-2; J: TRBJ2-3; CDR3: CASSSVLATDTQYF
V: TRBV29-1; J: TRBJ1-2; CDR3: CSVLPGDRNYGYTF